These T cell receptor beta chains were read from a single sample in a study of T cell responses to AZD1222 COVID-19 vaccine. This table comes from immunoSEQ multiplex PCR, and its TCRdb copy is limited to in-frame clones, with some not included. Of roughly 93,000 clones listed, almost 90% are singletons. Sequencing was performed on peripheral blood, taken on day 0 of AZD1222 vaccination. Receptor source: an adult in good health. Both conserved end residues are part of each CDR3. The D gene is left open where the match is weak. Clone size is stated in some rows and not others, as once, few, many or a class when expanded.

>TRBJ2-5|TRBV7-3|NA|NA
TGTGCCAGCAGCCCTCAGGGTTCACAAGAGACCCAGTACTTC
CASSPQGSQETQYF
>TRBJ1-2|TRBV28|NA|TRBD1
TGTGCCAGCAGTTTGGGACAGAGCTATGGCTACACCTTC
CASSLGQSYGYTF
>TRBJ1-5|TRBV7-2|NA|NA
TGTGCCAGCAGCTTAGGACAGTCGGGATGGCATTTT
CASSLGQSGWHF
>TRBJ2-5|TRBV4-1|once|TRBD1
TGCGCCAGCAGCCCAATACCGGGACAGCAAGAGACCCAGTACTTC
CASSPIPGQQETQYF
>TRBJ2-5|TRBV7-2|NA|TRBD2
TGTGCCACTAAAGGCGGGGGATGGCAAGAGACCCAGTACTTC
CATKGGGWQETQYF
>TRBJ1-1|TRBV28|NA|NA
TGTGCCAGCAGGACCCCCGGGGCAGGTCTGAGTACTGAAGCTTTCTTT
CASRTPGAGLSTEAFF
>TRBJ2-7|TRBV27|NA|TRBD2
TGTGCCAGCACCCCAGGGCGGGAGTCCCCCTCCTACGAGCAGTACTTC
CASTPGRESPSYEQYF
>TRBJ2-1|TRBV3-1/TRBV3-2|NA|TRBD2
TGTGCCAGCAGCTACCTAGCGGGAGGGTCCTACAATGAGCAGTTCTTC
CASSYLAGGSYNEQFF
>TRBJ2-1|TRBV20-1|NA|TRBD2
TGCAGTGCTAGTATAAAAAGCGGGGGGTTGGGGGAGCAGTTCTTC
CSASIKSGGLGEQFF
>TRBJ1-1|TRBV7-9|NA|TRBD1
TGTGCCAGCAGACAGGGGGCTGGGACTGAAGCTTTCTTT
CASRQGAGTEAFF
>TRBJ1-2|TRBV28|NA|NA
TGTGCCAGCAGTTCCCGGGTCGACCTGTCCTCGTTTGGCTACACCTTC
CASSSRVDLSSFGYTF
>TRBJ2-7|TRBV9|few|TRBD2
TGTGCCAGCAGCGTAGGGGCAGCGGGGTCCTACGAGCAGTACTTC
CASSVGAAGSYEQYF
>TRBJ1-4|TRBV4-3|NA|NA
TGCGCCAGCAGCCAAGATCCGAGGGATGAAAAACTGTTTTTT
CASSQDPRDEKLFF
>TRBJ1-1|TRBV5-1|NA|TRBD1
TGCGCCAGCAGCTTGGGGACAGGGCTTTCGGAGAACACTGAAGCTTTCTTT
CASSLGTGLSENTEAFF
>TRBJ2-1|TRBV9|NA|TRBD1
TGTGCCAGCAGCGTAGCTGGGACAGGCTCCTACAATGAGCAGTTCTTC
CASSVAGTGSYNEQFF
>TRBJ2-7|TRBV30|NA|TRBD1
TGTGCCTGGTACGCGACAGGGACCTACGAGCAGTACTTC
CAWYATGTYEQYF
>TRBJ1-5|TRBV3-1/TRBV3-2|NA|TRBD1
TGTGCCAGCAGCCAGGGAATGACAGGGAATCAGCCCCAGCATTTT
CASSQGMTGNQPQHF
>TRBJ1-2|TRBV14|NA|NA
TGTGCCAGCAGCCAAGATCAGGCCCACTATGGCTACACCTTC
CASSQDQAHYGYTF
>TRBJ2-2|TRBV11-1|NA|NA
TGTGTCAGCAGCTTTCGGAGCACCGGGGAGCTGTTTTTT
CVSSFRSTGELFF
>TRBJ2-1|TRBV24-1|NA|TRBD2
TGTGCCACCAGTGATGCCATAGCGGGATACAATGAGCAGTTCTTC
CATSDAIAGYNEQFF
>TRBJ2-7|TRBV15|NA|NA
TGTGCCACCAGCAGAGATTCGGAGGTCTCCTACGAGCAGTACTTC
CATSRDSEVSYEQYF
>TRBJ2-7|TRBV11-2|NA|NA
TGTGCCAGCAGCTTTATAACGGGGACGGTCTACGAGCAGTACTTC
CASSFITGTVYEQYF
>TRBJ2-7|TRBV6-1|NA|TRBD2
TGTGCCAGCAGTGAAGCTCGGGCTAGCGGGAGCCTGTTCTACGAGCAGTACTTC
CASSEARASGSLFYEQYF
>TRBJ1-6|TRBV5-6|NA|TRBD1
TGTGCCAGCAGCTTGGCGGGACAGGGCATGTCACCCCTCCACTTT
CASSLAGQGMSPLHF
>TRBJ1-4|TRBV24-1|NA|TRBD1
TGTGCCACCAGCCCGACAGGGGAAGGTGAAAAACTGTTTTTT
CATSPTGEGEKLFF
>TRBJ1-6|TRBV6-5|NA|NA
TGTGCCAGCATTCTCGATCCCCTCCACTTT
CASILDPLHF
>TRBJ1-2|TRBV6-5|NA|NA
TGTGCCACCTGGGACCCAGGTAGCCATGGCTACACCTTC
CATWDPGSHGYTF
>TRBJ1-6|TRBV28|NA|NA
TGTGCCAGCAGTTCCCTGGCAGGGCAGAATTCACCCCTCCACTTT
CASSSLAGQNSPLHF
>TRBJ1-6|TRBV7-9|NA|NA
TGTGCCAGCAGGACAGGCTTCAATTCACCCCTCCACTTT
CASRTGFNSPLHF
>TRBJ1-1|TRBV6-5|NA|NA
TGTGCCAGCAGTTACTCGTACGGCTCTGAAGCTTTCTTT
CASSYSYGSEAFF
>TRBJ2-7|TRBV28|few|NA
TGTGCCAGCACCCTGATGGGCACCGAGCAGTACTTC
CASTLMGTEQYF
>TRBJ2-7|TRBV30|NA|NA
TGTGCCTGGAGTATGGGGGCCTCCTACGAGCAGTACTTC
CAWSMGASYEQYF
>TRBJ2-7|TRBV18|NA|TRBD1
TGTGCCAGCTCACCCGGGACAGTCACTTACGAGCAGTACTTC
CASSPGTVTYEQYF
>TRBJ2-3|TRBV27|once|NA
TGTGCCAGCAGTTTATTTGAATCGGATACGCAGTATTTT
CASSLFESDTQYF
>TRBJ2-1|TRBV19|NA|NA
TGTGCCAGTAGTATAGGGGGGAGTACCTACAATGAGCAGTTCTTC
CASSIGGSTYNEQFF
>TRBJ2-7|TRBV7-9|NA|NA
TGTGCCAGCAGCTTATCTAGGGGCTCCTACGAGCAGTACTTC
CASSLSRGSYEQYF
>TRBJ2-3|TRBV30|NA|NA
TGTGCCTGGGGTAACACAGATACGCAGTATTTT
CAWGNTDTQYF
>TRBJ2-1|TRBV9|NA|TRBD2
TGTGCCAGCAGCGTAGCACTAGCGGTTTACAATGAGCAGTTCTTC
CASSVALAVYNEQFF
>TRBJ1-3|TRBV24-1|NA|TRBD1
TGTGCCACCAGTGATTCGACCGGGACAGGGGTTTTATCTGGAAACACCATATATTTT
CATSDSTGTGVLSGNTIYF
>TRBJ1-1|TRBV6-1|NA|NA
TGTGCCAGCACTGAACAGGGACGGAACACTGAAGCTTTCTTT
CASTEQGRNTEAFF
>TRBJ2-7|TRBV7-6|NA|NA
TGTGCCAGCAGCCCCGAAGTAGGAGGCTCCTACGAGCAGTACTTC
CASSPEVGGSYEQYF
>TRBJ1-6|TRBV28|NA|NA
TGTGCCAGCAAGGTTGACGGGGGAAATTCACCCCTCCACTTT
CASKVDGGNSPLHF
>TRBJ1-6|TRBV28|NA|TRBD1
TGTGCCAGCAGTCCACCGGACAGGGGTTATTCACCCCTCCACTTT
CASSPPDRGYSPLHF
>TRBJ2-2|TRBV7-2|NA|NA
TGTGCCAGCAGCTTAGGGCTTCCCACCGGGGAGCTGTTTTTT
CASSLGLPTGELFF
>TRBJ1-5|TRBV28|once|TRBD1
TGTGCCAGCAGCCGGGACAGTGGCAATCAGCCCCAGCATTTT
CASSRDSGNQPQHF
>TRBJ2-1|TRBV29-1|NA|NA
TGCAGCGTCACAAGCTGGGGTTCAAATGAGCAGTTCTTC
CSVTSWGSNEQFF
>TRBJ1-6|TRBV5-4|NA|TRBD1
TGTGCCAGCAGTTTAGACAGGGATAATTCACCCCTCCACTTT
CASSLDRDNSPLHF
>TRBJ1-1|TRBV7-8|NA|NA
TGTGCCAGCAGCCGGGACCAGAACACTGAAGCTTTCTTT
CASSRDQNTEAFF
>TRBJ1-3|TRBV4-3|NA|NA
TGCGCCAGCAGCCAAATCGGGGGGGGCCATGGAAACACCATATATTTT
CASSQIGGGHGNTIYF
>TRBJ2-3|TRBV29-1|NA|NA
TGCAGCGTTAGAGGGGAAGATACGCAGTATTTT
CSVRGEDTQYF
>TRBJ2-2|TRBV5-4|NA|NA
TGTGCCAGCAGCTTGGCCGAGGGCGTCGGGGGGGAGCTGTTTTTT
CASSLAEGVGGELFF
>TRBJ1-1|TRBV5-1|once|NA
TGCGCCAGCAGCCCAGGGGATAACACTGAAGCTTTCTTT
CASSPGDNTEAFF
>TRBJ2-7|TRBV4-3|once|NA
TGCGCCAGCAGCCAAAATACGGACAGCGGTGGGAAGTACTTC
CASSQNTDSGGKYF
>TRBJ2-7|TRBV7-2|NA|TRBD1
TGTGCCAGCAGCGTACAGGGGGCGCAGGAAGAGCAGTACTTC
CASSVQGAQEEQYF
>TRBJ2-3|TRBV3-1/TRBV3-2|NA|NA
TGTGCCAGCAGCGTTCCCCGAGAAGATACGCAGTATTTT
CASSVPREDTQYF
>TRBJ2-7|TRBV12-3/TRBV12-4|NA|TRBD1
TGTGCCAGCAAAGGTAGGGGGCCCCGCGAGCAGTACTTC
CASKGRGPREQYF
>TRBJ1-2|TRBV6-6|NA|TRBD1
TGTGCCAGCAGTTACGGGACAGGGACCTTAAACTATGGCTACACCTTC
CASSYGTGTLNYGYTF
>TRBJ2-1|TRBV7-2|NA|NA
TGTGCCAGCAGCGTCTCCCCGGGGGAACGGGGCAATGAGCAGTTCTTC
CASSVSPGERGNEQFF
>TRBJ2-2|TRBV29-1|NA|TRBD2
TGCAGCGCAGCGGAGCGGGAGCGGGAAACCGGGGAGCTGTTTTTT
CSAAERERETGELFF